The next 29 T cell receptor beta chains were all read from a single sample in a study of response to subunit inactivated influenza vaccine. TCRdb analysed the RT-PCR reads with MiXCR anew, one entry per CDR3 protein. The profile covers a few hundred thousand distinct CDR3 sequences, with around 9.9% appearing a single time and 12% taken by the ten largest. The input for sequencing was PBMCs from blood, taken around seven weeks after vaccination. These receptors originate from a man between 45 and 60 years old who received an inactivated influenza vaccine.

J is TRBJ2-7 and V is TRBV27; 8 nucleotides line up with TRBD1. CDR1 and CDR2 (germline): MNHEY, SMNVEV (reference sequence). V was pared by 3 bases and J by 9 bases, with 10 bases of the junction left unmatched. The CDR3 runs 14 residues. The CDR3 coding sequence is TGTGCCAGCAGTTTGGGAACAGGGGGGTCGGGGCAGTACTTC. Protein sequence: CASSLGTGGSGQYF.

In this sample, this clonotype turned up a few times. The rearrangement uses TRBV5-5 and TRBJ2-2; D is perhaps TRBD2 (5 bases). CDR3 size: 15 residues. Trimming took off 4 bases at V and 0 bases at J, with 10 bases between the two ends. Germline-derived CDR1 and CDR2 are SGHKS and YYEKEE (reference sequence). The CDR3 region is CASSQDSSNTGELFF. DNA for the CDR3: TGTGCCAGCAGCCAGGACTCCTCGAACACCGGGGAGCTGTTTTTT. Filled out from reference TRBV5-5 and TRBJ2-2, the complete variable domain reads DAGVTQSPTHLIKTRGQQVTLRCSPISGHKSVSWYQQVLGQGPQFIFQYYEKEERGRGNFPDRFSARQFPNYSSELNVNALLLGDSALYLCASSQDSSNTGELFFGEGSRLTVL.

The rearrangement links TRBV14 to TRBJ2-1, with D perhaps given as TRBD1 or TRBD2 (6 bases each). This CDR3 is 17 amino acids long. The germline V gene encodes CDR1 SGHDN and CDR2 FVKESK. Trimming took 4 bases from V and 5 from J, leaving 21 bases between them. The CDR3 DNA is TGTGCCAGCAGCCGCCAAGAGGGGGACTTCCGAAACAATGAGCAGTTCTTC. Protein: CASSRQEGDFRNNEQFF.

V usage is TRBV14 and J usage is TRBJ2-3, with D possibly matching TRBD1 (5 bases). The CDR3 spans 16 residues. Deletions cut 0 bases from V and 2 bases from J, with 12 bases between. The germline CDR1 and CDR2 sequences are SGHDN and FVKESK. CDR3: CASSQDLGANTDTQYF. The DNA of the CDR3 is TGTGCCAGCAGCCAAGATCTAGGGGCCAACACAGATACGCAGTATTTT.

This clonotype was counted between two and nine times. Germline is not matched at one junction end, which may reflect a read error. V is TRBV24-1 and J is TRBJ2-1; TRBD1 aligns across 7 bases. The CDR3 loop spans 15 amino acids. Germline CDR1 reads KGHDR; CDR2 reads SFDVKD. For the CDR3, the DNA is TGTGCCACCAGTGACCCGGGACAGAGCTACGATGAGCAGTTCTTC. It yields the protein CATSDPGQSYDEQFF.

The V gene is TRBV5-4, the J gene TRBJ2-2, with 14 bases lining up with TRBD2. CDR3 length: 21 residues. CDR1 and CDR2 (germline): SGHNT, YYREEE (reference sequence). Trimming cost V 0 bases and J 0 bases; bases outside gene matches: 10. CDR3 DNA: TGTGCCAGCAGCTTGGCCTCGTGGGGACTAGCGGGAGTGACGAACACCGGGGAGCTGTTTTTT. Its translation: CASSLASWGLAGVTNTGELFF.

CDR3 in DNA: TGCGCCAGCAGCCCACAGGGTCCTATTACCAATGAGCAGTTCTTC. Translation: CASSPQGPITNEQFF. The gene calls are TRBV4-1 and TRBJ2-1, with D perhaps matching TRBD1 (6 bases). V was cut by 4 bases and J by 6 bases, with 16 bases left in between. The CDR3 consists of 15 residues. Germline V gene data show CDR1 as MGHRA and CDR2 as YSYEKL.

This clonotype was recorded at least ten times. The V call is TRBV5-1, the J call TRBJ2-1; TRBD1 might be the D (5 bases). This CDR3 region has 16 residues. Trimming shortened V by 3 bases and J by 2 bases, and 15 bases separated the two germline ends. CDR1 and CDR2 from the germline V gene are SGHRS and YFSETQ. CDR3: CASSSTGKRAYNEQFF. CDR3 bases: TGCGCCAGCAGCTCCACAGGCAAGCGAGCCTACAATGAGCAGTTCTTC. Variable domain in full (rest from reference TRBV5-1 and TRBJ2-1): KAGVTQTPRYLIKTRGQQVTLSCSPISGHRSVSWYQQTPGQGLQFLFEYFSETQRNKGNFPGRFSGRQFSNSRSEMNVSTLELGDSALYLCASSSTGKRAYNEQFFGPGTRLTVL.

This clonotype was recorded at least ten times. This chain joins TRBV5-1 and TRBJ1-2; D remains unclear. There are 15 residues in the CDR3. The germline V gene encodes CDR1 SGHRS and CDR2 YFSETQ. Trimming left V 4 bases short and J 7 bases short, with 20 bases between. CDR3 sequence reads: CASSLARGPSSGYTF. The CDR3 DNA reads as TGCGCCAGCAGCCTTGCTCGCGGTCCGAGTTCTGGCTACACCTTC.

The sample holds many counts of this clonotype. The V call is TRBV7-2, the J call TRBJ2-2, with 7 nucleotides matching TRBD1. The ends lost 6 bases at V and 4 bases at J; junction bases unmatched: 5. CDR1 SGHTA and CDR2 FQGNSA come from the germline V gene. This CDR3 region has 14 residues. Written as DNA, the CDR3 is TGTGCCAGCAGAGAGGGACAGATCACCGGGGAGCTGTTTTTT. It codes for CASREGQITGELFF.

In its sample, this clonotype was seen many times. J is TRBJ2-6 and V is TRBV5-1; D may match TRBD1 or TRBD2 (5 bases each). V was shortened by 6 bases and J by 0 bases, with 10 bases between the two germline ends. The germline gives CDR1 SGHRS, CDR2 YFSETQ. The CDR3 runs 15 residues. The CDR3 DNA reads as TGCGCCAGCAATATGGGGGTCTCTGGGGCCAACGTCCTGACTTTC. Its translation is CASNMGVSGANVLTF.

This clonotype was seen a handful of times. V is TRBV7-9 and J is TRBJ2-7; 9 bases agree with TRBD1. This CDR3 has 13 amino acids. Germline CDR1 SEHNR, CDR2 FQNEAQ (reference sequence). The V segment lost 3 bases and the J segment 6 bases; nucleotides outside the gene matches: 3. CDR3 protein: CASSFGTGPEQYF. The DNA of the CDR3 is TGTGCCAGCAGCTTTGGGACAGGGCCCGAGCAGTACTTC.

The chain recombines TRBV7-2 with TRBJ1-5, with 11 positions matching TRBD1. Germline assignment: CDR1 SGHTA and CDR2 FQGNSA. The V gene end was trimmed by 5 bases and the J gene end by 8 bases; junction bases not matched to a gene: 8. This CDR3 has 15 residues. CDR3 in amino acids: CASSDGQGAREPQHF. As DNA, the CDR3 is TGTGCCAGCAGCGACGGACAGGGGGCAAGGGAGCCCCAGCATTTT.

This clonotype was counted a few times. The chain couples TRBV2 to TRBJ2-7; D is perhaps TRBD1 (5 bases). The CDR3 extends over 14 amino acids. V was pared by 7 bases and J by 2 bases, with 15 bases between. Germline CDR1 is SNHLY and CDR2 is FYNNEI. The CDR3 DNA is TGTGCCAGCAAAGGGGCAGGGTCCACCTACGAGCAGTACTTC. Translation gives CASKGAGSTYEQYF.

This clonotype was recorded many times. The chain uses TRBV10-3 and TRBJ2-7; TRBD1 aligns across 9 bases. V was clipped by 5 bases and J by 2 bases; unmatched bases: 4. CDR3 size: 14 residues. CDR1 and CDR2 (germline): ENHRY, SYGVKD. The CDR3 coding sequence is TGTGCCATCAGTCGGACAGGGGAGGCCTACGAGCAGTACTTC. Amino acids: CAISRTGEAYEQYF.

V and J are TRBV11-2 and TRBJ2-7, with 9 bases matching TRBD1. The trim removed 5 bases at V and 2 bases at J, leaving 7 bases unmatched. Germline V lookup: CDR1 SGHAT, CDR2 FQNNGV. CDR3 length: 15 residues. The CDR3 sequence: CASSREGQGTYEQYF. CDR3 DNA sequence: TGTGCCAGCAGCCGTGAGGGACAGGGTACCTACGAGCAGTACTTC. Using reference TRBV11-2 and TRBJ2-7 for the parts outside the CDR3, the full variable domain is EAGVAQSPRYKIIEKRQSVAFWCNPISGHATLYWYQQILGQGPKLLIQFQNNGVVDDSQLPKDRFSAERLKGVDSTLKIQPAKLEDSAVYLCASSREGQGTYEQYFGPGTRLTVT.

This clonotype showed up many times. The rearrangement joins TRBV4-2 to TRBJ1-1; D is unresolved. The germline V gene encodes CDR1 LGHNA and CDR2 YNFKEQ. This CDR3 region has 15 residues. The V and J ends lost 0 bases and 0 bases respectively, with 8 bases between them. The CDR3 region has the DNA TGTGCCAGCAGCCAAGAGGATTACATGAACACTGAAGCTTTCTTT. This sequence encodes CASSQEDYMNTEAFF.

The chain couples TRBV10-3 to TRBJ2-1; TRBD2 matches at 10 bases. Unmatched junction bases numbered 21, after V lost 10 bases and J lost 9 bases. Per germline, CDR1 ENHRY and CDR2 SYGVKD. This CDR3 comprises 17 residues. The CDR3: CATRGGLAGGKGREQFF. CDR3 in DNA: TGTGCCACCCGGGGCGGCTTAGCGGGAGGCAAGGGCCGTGAGCAGTTCTTC.

At least ten counts were recorded for this clonotype. The chain links TRBV21-1 to TRBJ2-7; the table assigns TRBD2, which was not confirmed against the DNA. TRBV21-1 counts as a pseudogene. This CDR3 has 15 amino acids. The CDR3 loop is CASSDGTSGTYEQYF. For the CDR3, the DNA is TGTGCCAGCAGCGACGGGACTAGCGGGACCTACGAGCAGTACTTC.

The sample holds many counts of this clonotype. This sequence joins TRBV5-1 and TRBJ2-1; 9 bases match TRBD2. CDR3 length: 16 residues. The ends lost 0 bases at V and 5 bases at J; junction bases unmatched: 6. CDR1 and CDR2 (germline): SGHRS, YFSETQ. The CDR3 DNA is TGCGCCAGCAGCTTGGGGCGGGAGGGCCCCCACAATGAGCAGTTCTTC. Its translation is CASSLGREGPHNEQFF.

The chain carries TRBV7-2 and TRBJ2-5, with a tentative D call TRBD1 (6 bases). CDR1 is SGHTA and CDR2 is FQGNSA in the germline V gene. The CDR3 spans 14 residues. With 5 bases removed from V and 7 bases from J, the gap between germline ends came to 17 bases. The CDR3 sequence: CASSPQTGSGTQYF. CDR3 sequence (DNA): TGTGCCAGCAGCCCCCAGACAGGATCAGGGACCCAGTACTTC.

V usage is TRBV20-1 and J usage is TRBJ1-2; D is possibly TRBD1 (6 bases). V was trimmed by 0 bases and J by 2 bases, leaving 13 bases between them. The CDR3 runs to 15 residues. Germline lookup yields CDR1 DFQATT and CDR2 SNEGSKA (reference sequence). As DNA, the CDR3 is TGCAGTGCTAGAGATCCGGACAGTGAGAACTATGGCTACACCTTC. As protein: CSARDPDSENYGYTF.

The V gene is TRBV5-1, the J gene TRBJ2-3; the match to TRBD1 covers 9 bases. Per germline, CDR1 SGHRS and CDR2 YFSETQ. The CDR3 sequence is 16 residues long. Trimming removed 0 bases from V and 3 bases from J; junction bases left unmatched: 5. The CDR3 is CASSLEGTGSTDTQYF. In DNA, the CDR3 is TGCGCCAGCAGCTTGGAGGGGACAGGGTCGACAGATACGCAGTATTTT.

At least ten counts were recorded for this clonotype. V and J are TRBV12-3 or TRBV12-4 and TRBJ2-3; possible D gene TRBD1, 6 bases. This CDR3 spans 16 amino acids. Trimming took 6 bases from V and 3 from J, leaving 19 bases between them. The CDR3 coding sequence is TGTGCCAGCAGAGCGCTAACAGGGCGTGGGACAGATACGCAGTATTTT. As protein: CASRALTGRGTDTQYF.

This clonotype turned up a few times. The chain combines TRBV20-1 with TRBJ1-1, with a weak D call TRBD1 (5 bases). The CDR3 totals 18 residues. Germline V CDR1 and CDR2: DFQATT, SNEGSKA (reference sequence). The ends were cut back, 0 bases at V and 1 base at J, with 21 bases in the middle. The CDR3 region is CSARDPPGRAEENTEAFF. CDR3 DNA sequence: TGCAGTGCTAGAGATCCCCCGGGACGGGCGGAGGAGAACACTGAAGCTTTCTTT.

The genes are TRBV6-1 and TRBJ2-7; 10 positions agree with TRBD1. V lost 6 bases to trimming and J lost 4 bases; unmatched junction nucleotides: 3. CDR1 and CDR2 (germline): MNHNS, SASEGT. The CDR3 is 13 amino acids. CDR3 amino acids: CASRDRGGYEQYF. CDR3 bases: TGTGCCAGCAGGGACAGGGGGGGATACGAGCAGTACTTC.

The V gene is TRBV7-9, the J gene TRBJ2-7; D tentatively fits TRBD1 or TRBD2 (5 bases each). Per the germline V gene, CDR1 is SEHNR and CDR2 is FQNEAQ (reference sequence). The CDR3 runs to 14 residues. V lost 5 bases and J lost 3, with 14 bases in between. The CDR3 spells CASSHLRDGYEQYF. As DNA, the CDR3 is TGTGCCAGCAGCCACCTCCGGGACGGCTACGAGCAGTACTTC. The full variable domain, completed using reference TRBV7-9 and TRBJ2-7, is DTGVSQNPRHKITKRGQNVTFRCDPISEHNRLYWYRQTLGQGPEFLTYFQNEAQLEKSRLLSDRFSAERPKGSFSTLEIQRTEQGDSAMYLCASSHLRDGYEQYFGPGTRLTVT.

The V call is TRBV7-8, the J call TRBJ2-7, with D unclear. This CDR3 has 12 amino acids. CDR1 is SGHVS, CDR2 FQNEAQ, per germline. The V and J ends lost 2 bases and 12 bases respectively, with 14 bases between them. CDR3: CASSLSSMERYF. CDR3 in DNA: TGTGCCAGCAGCTTAAGTTCGATGGAGAGGTACTTC.

This clonotype was seen only a few times. This chain joins TRBV28 and TRBJ2-1, with D unresolved. Germline V gene data show CDR1 as MDHEN and CDR2 as SYDVKM. This CDR3 has 14 amino acids. Deletions cut 7 bases from V and 1 base from J, with 11 bases between. Here the CDR3 reads CASMLAVSYNEQFF. In nucleotides, the CDR3 is TGTGCCAGCATGCTGGCGGTTTCCTACAATGAGCAGTTCTTC.